This entry is about one T cell receptor beta chain. As yet, its antigen is unknown. The sample originates from a study of Ad26.COV2.S vaccination and SARS-CoV-2 variants. Turning to the study itself: This donor came from the COV1001 trial of Ad26.COV2.S.

Sequencing used immunoSEQ multiplex PCR; TCRdb keeps in-frame clones, though not all of them. The sample consists of around 450,000 clones, 80% to 95% of them appearing once. Points from the study as a whole: Reports say spike-specific CD8+ and CD4+ T cell responses covered substantial breadth after vaccination.

Regarding treatment: roughly 20 received Ad26.COV2.S at low or high dose, single or two shots; roughly five received placebo; per-sample allocation not given. Each sample was drawn 63 days after the first injection (of vaccine or placebo). Germline V gives CDR1 SGHNT, CDR2 YYREEE (reference sequence). The V gene lost 1 base and the J gene lost 6 bases, with 11 bases spanning the gap. This CDR3 region has 14 residues. This sequence originates from a person between 18 and 60 years old who received the Ad26.COV2.S COVID-19 vaccine or a placebo. The chain has TRBV5-4 and TRBJ2-1; D not resolved. Material: peripheral blood, obtained in a trial of Ad26.COV2.S vaccine versus placebo. The DNA for the CDR3 is TGTGCCAGCAGCTTGCGCGGAACCTTCAATGAGCAGTTCTTC. This sequence encodes CASSLRGTFNEQFF.